Following are 28 T cell receptor beta chains from one sample sequenced in a study of CD8+ T cells in alopecia areata. The sample's treatment: oral pan-JAK inhibitor, 5-10 mg twice daily. The authors extracted RNA and reverse transcribed it into cDNA as the sequencing template. The assay was immunoSEQ multiplex PCR, and TCRdb's table has in-frame clones only and misses some. The sample carries just over 150,000 clones, 55% to 75% recorded once. Sequences were derived from CD4+ T cells sorted from blood, sampled at week 4, from a patient treated with tofacitinib. The receptors here all came from a human donor with alopecia areata.

This clone has just a few counts. The chain combines TRBV5-6 with TRBJ2-5; a possible D gene is TRBD2 (5 bases). Deletions cut 5 bases from V and 4 bases from J, with 15 bases between. The CDR3 runs 14 residues. From germline, CDR1 is SGHDT and CDR2 YYEEEE. The CDR3 region has the DNA TGTGCCAGCAGTCCCCGGAGCGGCGGAGAGACCCAGTACTTC. Translating it yields CASSPRSGGETQYF.

Remarks on this clone: In the same sample, other DNA sequences code for this CDR3. The chain couples TRBV4-3 to TRBJ1-1, with D hard to call. Trimming took off 0 bases at V and 2 bases at J, with 4 bases between the two ends. The CDR3 contains 13 residues. The germline V gene encodes CDR1 LGHNA and CDR2 YSLEER. In DNA, the CDR3 is TGCGCCAGCAGCCAAGATCTCAACACTGAAGCTTTCTTT. It codes for CASSQDLNTEAFF.

This rearrangement joins TRBV7-2 to TRBJ2-1, with 10 positions matching TRBD1. In germline, CDR1 is SGHTA, CDR2 FQGNSA. The CDR3 has 14 amino acids. The V segment lost 5 bases and the J segment 7 bases; nucleotides outside the gene matches: 5. Here the CDR3 DNA reads TGTGCCAGCAGCCCGGGACAGGGGAAAAATGAGCAGTTCTTC. This sequence encodes CASSPGQGKNEQFF.

This clone was picked up a small number of times. V gene TRBV5-6 combines with J gene TRBJ2-3, with a tentative D call TRBD1 (6 bases). Looked up from germline, CDR1 is SGHDT and CDR2 is YYEEEE. Trimming left V 4 bases short and J 4 bases short, with 16 bases between. This CDR3 is 15 amino acids long. Here the CDR3 reads CASSGGHLNADTQYF. CDR3 bases: TGTGCCAGCAGCGGGGGACACCTGAACGCAGATACGCAGTATTTT.

The CDR3 loop is CASSLDGTSLSYNEQFF. The CDR3 DNA reads TGTGCCAGCAGCTTAGACGGGACTAGCCTCTCCTACAATGAGCAGTTCTTC. The V call is TRBV7-2, the J call TRBJ2-1; 9 bases fit TRBD2. Germline V gene data show CDR1 as SGHTA and CDR2 as FQGNSA. The CDR3 length is 17 residues. J lost 0 bases, V lost 1 base, and 4 bases had no gene match.

V usage is TRBV18 and J usage is TRBJ1-5; D remains ambiguous. This CDR3 has 15 residues. The V gene's germline CDR1 is KGHSH and CDR2 LQKENI. Trimming took 1 base from V and 3 from J, leaving 10 bases between them. The CDR3 DNA reads as TGTGCCAGCTCACCACTAAGCCGGTTCAATCAGCCCCAGCATTTT. Protein sequence: CASSPLSRFNQPQHF.

The CDR3 sequence is CAWSSTGVGNQPQHF. The CDR3 nucleotides read TGTGCCTGGTCTTCTACAGGGGTTGGCAATCAGCCCCAGCATTTT. This sequence joins TRBV30 and TRBJ1-5; 7 bases match TRBD1. V dropped 5 bases and J dropped 2; count of bases not matched to a gene: 9. The germline V gene has CDR1 GTSNPN and CDR2 SVGIG (reference sequence). The length of the CDR3 is 15 residues.

The chain is built from TRBV9 and TRBJ2-1; D assignment may be TRBD1 or TRBD2 (6 bases each). Per the germline V gene, CDR1 is SGDLS and CDR2 is YYNGEE. The CDR3 is 16 amino acids. The germline V and J ends were trimmed by 0 bases and 8 bases, with 18 bases remaining between them. As DNA, the CDR3 is TGTGCCAGCAGCGTAGCTACGGGGGCAAGTGGGGATGAGCAGTTCTTC. Encoded protein: CASSVATGASGDEQFF. Full variable domain (remainder filled in from reference TRBV9 and TRBJ2-1): DSGVTQTPKHLITATGQRVTLRCSPRSGDLSVYWYQQSLDQGLQFLIQYYNGEERAKGNILERFSAQQFPDLHSELNLSSLELGDSALYFCASSVATGASGDEQFFGPGTRLTVL.

In its sample, this clone was seen a few times. The chain recombines TRBV5-1 with TRBJ2-1, with a weak D call TRBD1 (7 bases). The germline V gene has CDR1 SGHRS and CDR2 YFSETQ. CDR3 length: 13 amino acids. The V end was cut by 6 bases, the J end by 6 bases, with 13 bases between. This chain's CDR3 is CASKPRGVNEQFF. The CDR3 DNA is TGCGCCAGCAAGCCCAGGGGGGTCAATGAGCAGTTCTTC.

This rearrangement joins TRBV13 to TRBJ2-5; 7 bases align to TRBD1. J was trimmed by 1 base and V by 5 bases; bases with no gene match: 10. CDR1 and CDR2 from the germline V gene are PRHDT and FYEKMQ (reference sequence). CDR3 size: 16 residues. This CDR3 reads CASSGQGGQLQETQYF. For the CDR3, the DNA is TGTGCCAGCAGCGGACAAGGGGGACAGCTCCAAGAGACCCAGTACTTC. The whole variable domain, remainder taken from reference TRBV13 and TRBJ2-5, is AAGVIQSPRHLIKEKRETATLKCYPIPRHDTVYWYQQGPGQDPQFLISFYEKMQSDKGSIPDRFSAQQFSDYHSELNMSSLELGDSALYFCASSGQGGQLQETQYFGPGTRLLVL.

The genes are TRBV29-1 and TRBJ2-7; D is uncertain. The V end lost 2 bases, the J end lost 2 bases, and 10 bases lay between the germline ends. CDR3 length: 13 amino acids. Germline assignment: CDR1 SQVTM and CDR2 ANQGSEA. The CDR3 DNA reads TGCAGCGTTGAAACGGCCCTCACCTACGAGCAGTACTTC. Translation gives CSVETALTYEQYF.

This clone was seen just once. V is TRBV27 and J is TRBJ2-7, with TRBD2 as a possible D gene (6 bases). Germline V gene sequence: CDR1 MNHEY, CDR2 SMNVEV (reference sequence). With 6 bases removed from V and 0 bases from J, the gap between germline ends came to 9 bases. The CDR3 runs 13 residues. The CDR3 reads CASSAGSSYEQYF. CDR3 nucleotide sequence: TGTGCCAGCAGCGCCGGGAGCTCCTACGAGCAGTACTTC.

In its sample, this clone was seen once. The chain combines TRBV5-4 with TRBJ2-1; D remains unclear. Germline V lookup: CDR1 SGHNT, CDR2 YYREEE (reference sequence). The CDR3 extends over 15 amino acids. Trimming pared 0 bases from V and 0 bases from J, leaving 7 bases between. In DNA, the CDR3 is TGTGCCAGCAGCTTGGTGCAGAGCTCCTACAATGAGCAGTTCTTC. It specifies CASSLVQSSYNEQFF. Supplemented by reference TRBV5-4 and TRBJ2-1, the full variable domain reads ETGVTQSPTHLIKTRGQQVTLRCSSQSGHNTVSWYQQALGQGPQFIFQYYREEENGRGNFPPRFSGLQFPNYSSELNVNALELDDSALYLCASSLVQSSYNEQFFGPGTRLTVL.

The chain couples TRBV5-1 to TRBJ1-5; TRBD1 agrees at 10 bases. CDR1 SGHRS and CDR2 YFSETQ come from the germline V gene. J was trimmed by 5 bases and V by 3 bases; bases with no gene match: 5. CDR3 length: 15 amino acids. The CDR3 DNA reads TGCGCCAGCAGCTACGGGACAGGGGCCCATCAGCCCCAGCATTTT. Its protein is CASSYGTGAHQPQHF.

This sequence joins TRBV27 and TRBJ2-3; 8 nucleotides match TRBD2. Germline assignment: CDR1 MNHEY and CDR2 SMNVEV (reference sequence). J was trimmed by 7 bases and V by 1 base; bases with no gene match: 4. CDR3 length equals 14 residues. This CDR3 is CASSLYQRGNTQYF. The CDR3 DNA is TGTGCCAGCAGTTTATACCAGCGGGGGAATACGCAGTATTTT.

V is TRBV2 and J is TRBJ1-2, with 9 nucleotides matching TRBD1. V shed 3 bases and J 7 bases; nucleotides not matched to a gene: 6. CDR1 and CDR2 (germline): SNHLY, FYNNEI. The CDR3 length is 14 residues. The CDR3 nucleotides are TGTGCCAGCAGTGAGACTCGACAGGGGGTTGGCTACACCTTC. Translated: CASSETRQGVGYTF.

This sequence joins TRBV30 and TRBJ1-1, with D unresolved. The CDR3 loop spans 13 amino acids. Trimming removed 3 bases from V and 9 bases from J, with 17 bases in between. Germline CDR1 reads GTSNPN; CDR2 reads SVGIG (reference sequence). The CDR3 loop is CAWREAAQGQAFF. CDR3 nucleotide sequence: TGTGCCTGGAGGGAGGCGGCTCAAGGTCAAGCTTTCTTT.

In DNA, the CDR3 is TGTGCCAGCAGCTTGGCCCAGGCGAACACTGAAGCTTTCTTT. Translation: CASSLAQANTEAFF. V gene TRBV5-4 combines with J gene TRBJ1-1; D uncertain. V was clipped by 0 bases and J by 1 base, with 7 bases between them. The V gene's germline CDR1 is SGHNT and CDR2 YYREEE (reference sequence). This CDR3 spans 14 amino acids.

This clone was counted between two and nine times. The V and J genes are TRBV11-2 and TRBJ2-1; TRBD1 is a possible D gene (5 bases). This CDR3 contains 14 residues. CDR1 SGHAT and CDR2 FQNNGV come from the germline V gene. V was shortened by 0 bases and J by 5 bases, with 8 bases between the two germline ends. In nucleotides, the CDR3 is TGTGCCAGCAGCTTAGAGGTAGGGGACAATGAGCAGTTCTTC. Translation gives CASSLEVGDNEQFF.

This sequence joins TRBV2 and TRBJ1-6, with D uncertain. V lost 0 bases to trimming and J lost 9 bases, with 9 bases between them. CDR1 is SNHLY, CDR2 FYNNEI, per germline. This CDR3 has 14 residues. The CDR3 spells CASSEARVSSPLHF. The DNA of the CDR3 is TGTGCCAGCAGTGAAGCTCGTGTATCTTCACCCCTCCACTTT.

The chain couples TRBV10-3 to TRBJ2-7, with D uncertain. Germline-derived CDR1 and CDR2 are ENHRY and SYGVKD. The CDR3 runs to 13 residues. V was clipped by 3 bases and J by 0 bases, with 6 bases between them. The CDR3 is CAISDGSSYEQYF. The CDR3 DNA reads as TGTGCCATCAGTGACGGAAGCTCCTACGAGCAGTACTTC.

The CDR3 is CASGAQGTYNEQFF. Here the CDR3 DNA reads TGCGCCAGTGGAGCCCAGGGCACCTACAATGAGCAGTTCTTC. The chain uses TRBV5-1 and TRBJ2-1; perhaps TRBD1 as D (5 bases). The V and J ends lost 8 bases and 2 bases respectively, with 14 bases between them. Germline V gene data show CDR1 as SGHRS and CDR2 as YFSETQ. This CDR3 contains 14 residues.

The chain couples TRBV2 to TRBJ2-5; 10 bases map to TRBD1. This CDR3 contains 13 residues. With V trimmed by 4 bases and J by 4 bases, 0 bases remained unmatched. The germline V gene has CDR1 SNHLY and CDR2 FYNNEI. The CDR3 coding sequence is TGTGCCAGCAGTGGGGACAGGGGAGAGACCCAGTACTTC. It yields the protein CASSGDRGETQYF.

CDR3 protein: CASSLGGSAYEQYF. The CDR3 DNA is TGTGCCAGCAGCTTAGGTGGGTCGGCCTACGAGCAGTACTTC. The rearrangement joins TRBV13 to TRBJ2-7; the D is unclear. The CDR3 sequence is 14 residues long. The V end lost 0 bases, the J end lost 2 bases, and 8 bases lay between the germline ends. From germline, CDR1 is PRHDT and CDR2 FYEKMQ (reference sequence).

The chain joins TRBV30 to TRBJ1-4; 7 bases are a match to TRBD1. Germline V gives CDR1 GTSNPN, CDR2 SVGIG (reference sequence). V was pared by 4 bases and J by 7 bases, with 9 bases of the junction left unmatched. This CDR3 spans 14 amino acids. The CDR3 DNA reads as TGTGCCTGGAAACCGGGACAGCCTTTTGAAAAACTGTTTTTT. This codes for CAWKPGQPFEKLFF. The whole variable domain, filled in from reference TRBV30 and TRBJ1-4, reads SQTIHQWPATLVQPVGSPLSLECTVEGTSNPNLYWYRQAAGRGLQLLFYSVGIGQISSEVPQNLSASRPQDRQFILSSKKLLLSDSGFYLCAWKPGQPFEKLFFGSGTQLSVL.

This clone was seen a few times. The chain links TRBV9 to TRBJ1-1; D call uncertain. The CDR3 runs to 14 residues. V was shortened by 0 bases and J by 4 bases, with 10 bases between the two germline ends. Germline values: CDR1 SGDLS, CDR2 YYNGEE. This CDR3 reads CASSVATESTEAFF. The CDR3 coding sequence is TGTGCCAGCAGCGTAGCAACAGAGAGCACTGAAGCTTTCTTT. Looking up the rest from reference TRBV9 and TRBJ1-1 gives the full variable domain: DSGVTQTPKHLITATGQRVTLRCSPRSGDLSVYWYQQSLDQGLQFLIQYYNGEERAKGNILERFSAQQFPDLHSELNLSSLELGDSALYFCASSVATESTEAFFGQGTRLTVV.

This clone was counted a few times. The sample contains more than one DNA sequence encoding this CDR3. V and J are TRBV7-2 and TRBJ2-7; D uncertain. Germline assignment: CDR1 SGHTA and CDR2 FQGNSA. The CDR3 contains 13 residues. Trimming cost V 5 bases and J 2 bases, with 10 bases left between them. CDR3 nucleotide sequence: TGTGCCAGCAGCCGAGACAAGACCTACGAGCAGTACTTC. It codes for CASSRDKTYEQYF.

This chain links TRBV6-6 with TRBJ1-5; D remains unclear. Deletions cut 4 bases from V and 0 bases from J, with 7 bases between. There are 14 residues in the CDR3. Germline V gives CDR1 MNHNY, CDR2 SVGAGI (reference sequence). This chain's CDR3 is CASSWGVSNQPQHF. DNA of the CDR3: TGTGCCAGCAGTTGGGGAGTTAGCAATCAGCCCCAGCATTTT.